This passage covers 12 T cell receptor beta chains from one sample sequenced in a study of blood T cell repertoires in COVID-19. The data were produced by immunoSEQ multiplex PCR, yet TCRdb's version contains in-frame clones alone and is incomplete. The sample consists of 300,000 to 500,000 clones, 88% of them appearing once. Material: PBMCs or T cells enriched from blood (not recorded which). All receptors come from a woman younger than 45 with acute COVID-19.

The rearrangement links TRBV7-9 to TRBJ1-1, with D possibly being TRBD1 (5 bases). V dropped 7 bases and J dropped 0 bases, with 12 bases sitting between them. The CDR3 totals 14 residues. Germline V gene lookup returns CDR1 SEHNR and CDR2 FQNEAQ (reference sequence). CDR3 loop: CASNEQAMNTEAFF. CDR3 nucleotide sequence: TGTGCCAGCAACGAACAGGCCATGAACACTGAAGCTTTCTTT.

The V and J genes are TRBV11-1 and TRBJ1-1, with a tentative D call TRBD1 (6 bases). CDR3 size: 13 residues. V was clipped by 4 bases and J by 10 bases, with 16 bases between them. CDR1 is SGHAT, CDR2 FQDESV, per germline (reference sequence). CDR3 bases: TGTGCCAGCAGCTCCCATTTACAGGGATTAGCTTTCTTT. Encoded protein: CASSSHLQGLAFF. The full variable domain, its missing parts supplied by reference TRBV11-1 and TRBJ1-1, is EAEVAQSPRYKITEKSQAVAFWCDPISGHATLYWYRQILGQGPELLVQFQDESVVDDSQLPKDRFSAERLKGVDSTLKIQPAELGDSAMYLCASSSHLQGLAFFGQGTRLTVV.

This clone was detected only a few times. The chain employs TRBV7-8 and TRBJ2-2; D is ambiguous. CDR3 size: 14 residues. Germline lookup yields CDR1 SGHVS and CDR2 FQNEAQ. Trimming stripped 10 bases from V and 1 base from J, with 13 bases between. The CDR3 loop reads CATSPILNTGELFF. The DNA for the CDR3 is TGTGCCACTAGTCCGATTCTGAACACCGGGGAGCTGTTTTTT.

This chain uses TRBV19 with TRBJ2-3; TRBD2 is a possible D gene (6 bases). CDR1 LNHDA and CDR2 SQIVND come from the germline V gene (reference sequence). The length of the CDR3 is 14 residues. V shed 6 bases and J shed 4 bases, with 14 bases lying between them. Here the CDR3 reads CASSLIAAADTQYF. CDR3 DNA sequence: TGTGCCAGTAGCTTGATAGCGGCGGCAGATACGCAGTATTTT.

The chain links TRBV5-4 to TRBJ1-4; no firm D call. The CDR3 loop spans 14 amino acids. CDR1 and CDR2 (germline): SGHNT, YYREEE (reference sequence). Trimming stripped 2 bases from V and 0 bases from J, with 5 bases between. This chain's CDR3 is CASSFGPTNEKLFF. The CDR3 DNA reads TGTGCCAGCAGCTTCGGTCCAACTAATGAAAAACTGTTTTTT. Combining the CDR3 with reference TRBV5-4 and TRBJ1-4 gives the whole variable domain ETGVTQSPTHLIKTRGQQVTLRCSSQSGHNTVSWYQQALGQGPQFIFQYYREEENGRGNFPPRFSGLQFPNYSSELNVNALELDDSALYLCASSFGPTNEKLFFGSGTQLSVL.

The rearrangement uses TRBV19 and TRBJ2-3; D unclear. V lost 3 bases to trimming and J lost 6 bases, with 22 bases between them. The CDR3 consists of 17 residues. CDR1 is LNHDA, CDR2 SQIVND, per germline (reference sequence). CDR3 bases: TGTGCCAGTAGTATTCGATGGCCCGCCGAGGTTGGGGATACGCAGTATTTT. This codes for CASSIRWPAEVGDTQYF.

This clone showed up just a few times. The V and J genes are TRBV5-1 and TRBJ1-5; TRBD1 agrees at 9 bases. Germline V lookup: CDR1 SGHRS, CDR2 YFSETQ. V was clipped by 4 bases and J by 3 bases; unmatched bases: 8. The CDR3 spans 16 residues. CDR3 in amino acids: CASSQTGGTPNQPQHF. The CDR3, as DNA: TGCGCCAGCAGCCAGACAGGGGGAACGCCCAATCAGCCCCAGCATTTT.

The chain employs TRBV4-1 and TRBJ1-2; 7 bases line up with TRBD1. The CDR3 spans 15 residues. CDR1 and CDR2 (germline): MGHRA, YSYEKL. With 0 bases clipped from V and 7 bases from J, the junction kept 8 bases outside the gene matches. In DNA, the CDR3 is TGCGCCAGCAGCCAAGAGGGTTGGCAGGGGGGTGGCTACACCTTC. This codes for CASSQEGWQGGGYTF.

V gene TRBV11-2 combines with J gene TRBJ2-2, with D perhaps matching TRBD2 (5 bases). The CDR3 length is 14 residues. Germline V gives CDR1 SGHAT, CDR2 FQNNGV. The V end was cut by 1 base, the J end by 6 bases, with 9 bases between. The CDR3 is CASSLGLAAGELFF. In DNA form, the CDR3 reads TGTGCCAGCAGCTTAGGGCTAGCTGCCGGGGAGCTGTTTTTT.

This clone appeared once. The chain couples TRBV10-1 to TRBJ1-5; no definite D call. Germline V gene data show CDR1 as WNHNN and CDR2 as SYGVQD (reference sequence). V was trimmed by 3 bases and J by 4 bases, leaving 7 bases between them. The CDR3 length is 13 residues. CDR3 region: CASSDFGNQPQHF. In DNA form, the CDR3 reads TGCGCCAGCAGTGATTTCGGGAATCAGCCCCAGCATTTT.

V and J are TRBV6-5 and TRBJ2-3; D uncertain. In germline, CDR1 is MNHEY, CDR2 SVGAGI. This CDR3 contains 13 residues. Trimming removed 6 bases from V and 4 bases from J, with 11 bases in between. CDR3 protein: CASSLILADTQYF. The CDR3 nucleotides are TGTGCCAGCAGCCTCATCCTAGCAGATACGCAGTATTTT.

This rearrangement joins TRBV29-1 to TRBJ2-7; the D gene is possibly TRBD1 (5 bases). This CDR3 contains 14 residues. V dropped 6 bases and J dropped 4 bases, with 19 bases sitting between them. Per the germline V gene, CDR1 is SQVTM and CDR2 is ANQGSEA. This CDR3 is CSVVDSQGTYEQYF. The CDR3 bases are TGCAGCGTCGTAGATTCTCAGGGTACGTACGAGCAGTACTTC.